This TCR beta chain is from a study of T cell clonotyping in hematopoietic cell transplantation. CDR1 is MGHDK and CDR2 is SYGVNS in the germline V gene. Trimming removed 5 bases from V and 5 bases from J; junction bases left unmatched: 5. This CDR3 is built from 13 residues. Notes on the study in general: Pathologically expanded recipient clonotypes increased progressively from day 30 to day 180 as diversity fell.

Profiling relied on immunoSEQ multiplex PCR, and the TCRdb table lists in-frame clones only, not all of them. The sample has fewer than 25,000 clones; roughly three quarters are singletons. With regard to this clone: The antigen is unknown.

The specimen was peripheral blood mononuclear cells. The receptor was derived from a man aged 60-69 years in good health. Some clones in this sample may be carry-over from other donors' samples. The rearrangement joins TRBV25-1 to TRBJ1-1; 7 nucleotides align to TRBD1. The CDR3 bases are TGTGCCAGCAGTTCGACAGGGCATACTGAAGCTTTCTTT. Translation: CASSSTGHTEAFF.